This is a list of T cell receptor beta chains from one sample in a study of lymphopenia after photon versus proton radiotherapy. Sequencing was performed with immunoSEQ multiplex PCR; in TCRdb, only in-frame clones are kept and a portion is missing. The repertoire holds approximately 30,000 clones, with roughly four fifths as singletons. Source: peripheral blood, taken from a patient treated with photon-based radiotherapy. The receptors were sampled from a man aged 45-65 years with gastric cancer. CDR3s include the opening cysteine and the closing phenylalanine or tryptophan. The D gene is left open where the match is weak. Not every row has a clone size; where given, it reads once, few, many or a size class.

cdr3_nt,cdr3_aa,clone_size,v_call,j_call,d_call
TGCGCCAGCAGTGAGTCGCCAGCGGGGGTGGAGACCCAGTACTTC,CASSESPAGVETQYF,NA,TRBV10-1,TRBJ2-5,TRBD2
TGTGCCAGCCAATTCCTAGCGGGGGGCACAGATACGCAGTATTTT,CASQFLAGGTDTQYF,NA,TRBV11-1,TRBJ2-3,TRBD2
TGTGCCAGCAGCTCTAATAGTGCTTCACCCCTCCACTTT,CASSSNSASPLHF,many,TRBV7-7,TRBJ1-6,NA
TGCGCCAGCAGCCAAGACATTGCTGGAAACACCATATATTTT,CASSQDIAGNTIYF,NA,TRBV4-3,TRBJ1-3,NA
TGTGCCTGGAGTGTACCCAGCCCTGGGGCCAACGTCCTGACTTTC,CAWSVPSPGANVLTF,NA,TRBV30,TRBJ2-6,NA
TGTGCCAGCAGCTTCACCGGGGAATACAATGAGCAGTTCTTC,CASSFTGEYNEQFF,few,TRBV9,TRBJ2-1,NA
TGTGCCTGGATGGCAGGTCGACGGGCCGGGGAGCTGTTTTTT,CAWMAGRRAGELFF,NA,TRBV30,TRBJ2-2,NA
TGTGCCAGCAGCTCCAAAAGACTAGCGGGGGGAAATGAGCAGTTCTTC,CASSSKRLAGGNEQFF,once,TRBV11-1,TRBJ2-1,TRBD2
TGTGCCATCCGAGGGCCGGAGTATGGCTACACCTTC,CAIRGPEYGYTF,NA,TRBV19,TRBJ1-2,NA
TGTGCCTGGAGTGGTGGGGGACAAGGGGAAAAACTGTTTTTT,CAWSGGGQGEKLFF,NA,TRBV30,TRBJ1-4,NA
TGTGCCAGCAGCGAGGTTTTTAGCTCCTACAATGAGCAGTTCTTC,CASSEVFSSYNEQFF,NA,TRBV6-5,TRBJ2-1,NA
TGCGCCAGCAGCCTGGCGGCAGGGGACCAAGAGACCCAGTACTTC,CASSLAAGDQETQYF,NA,TRBV5-1,TRBJ2-5,NA
TGCAGCGTTGAACCAGGCACAGATACGCAGTATTTT,CSVEPGTDTQYF,NA,TRBV29-1,TRBJ2-3,NA
TGTGCCAGCAGATATCCGGGACTAGCGAACACCGGGGAGCTGTTTTTT,CASRYPGLANTGELFF,NA,TRBV7-9,TRBJ2-2,TRBD2
TGTGCCAGCAGCATAGGGGGAGCGAACACCGGGGAGCTGTTTTTT,CASSIGGANTGELFF,NA,TRBV9,TRBJ2-2,NA
TGTGCCAGCAGCCGGGACCTAACGGGCTACGAGCAGTACTTC,CASSRDLTGYEQYF,NA,TRBV9,TRBJ2-7,NA
TGTGCCAGCAGCCCGGGGAGGGCGAACACTGAAGCTTTCTTT,CASSPGRANTEAFF,few,TRBV11-2,TRBJ1-1,NA
TGTGCCAGCAGCTTATTTAGTGGCTACACCTTC,CASSLFSGYTF,NA,TRBV7-9,TRBJ1-2,NA
TGTGCCAGCAGCGTAGCTGGGGCCGAGACCCAGTACTTC,CASSVAGAETQYF,NA,TRBV9,TRBJ2-5,NA
TGTGCCACCTATGGGACAGGGGGAGGACAGCCCCAGCATTTT,CATYGTGGGQPQHF,few,TRBV6-6,TRBJ1-5,TRBD1
TGTGCCAGCAGCTTCGGTACGACGGATACCTACGAGCAGTACTTC,CASSFGTTDTYEQYF,large,TRBV7-8,TRBJ2-7,NA
TGTGCCAGCAGCGTAGATGTGACAGGGGCCGGAGATACGCAGTATTTT,CASSVDVTGAGDTQYF,few,TRBV9,TRBJ2-3,TRBD1
TGTGCCAGCGGGTATCGAGAGACACCTTACTCTGGGGCCAACGTCCTGACTTTC,CASGYRETPYSGANVLTF,NA,TRBV2,TRBJ2-6,NA
TGTGCCAGCAGCTTAGCTGGGAGGGGTCAGCCCCAGCATTTT,CASSLAGRGQPQHF,NA,TRBV7-2,TRBJ1-5,NA
TGTGCCAGCAGCTTGGCAGGGGGTAACTATGGCTACACCTTC,CASSLAGGNYGYTF,NA,TRBV5-5,TRBJ1-2,TRBD1
TGTGCCAGCAGTCCGGACGGATCGAACACCGGGGAGCTGTTTTTT,CASSPDGSNTGELFF,once,TRBV6-5,TRBJ2-2,NA
TGTGCCAGCTCACGGGGTATTCCTGACAGGGGACAAGAGACCCAGTACTTC,CASSRGIPDRGQETQYF,NA,TRBV18,TRBJ2-5,TRBD1
TGTGCCACCAGCTTTGGGGCCGAAGGGGCCAACGTCCTGACTTTC,CATSFGAEGANVLTF,NA,TRBV15,TRBJ2-6,NA
TGTGCCAGCAGTCGAATAGCGGGGGTCTCCTACAATGAGCAGTTCTTC,CASSRIAGVSYNEQFF,NA,TRBV27,TRBJ2-1,TRBD2
TGTGCCAGTAGTAGACAAAACATTCAGTACTTC,CASSRQNIQYF,few,TRBV19,TRBJ2-4,NA
TGTGCCAGCAGCACCGAACCCAGGTGGCGGGACACCGGGGAGCTGTTTTTT,CASSTEPRWRDTGELFF,once,TRBV7-3,TRBJ2-2,NA
TGTGCCAGCAGCTTATTGGCTTACCAAGAGACCCAGTACTTC,CASSLLAYQETQYF,NA,TRBV11-2,TRBJ2-5,NA